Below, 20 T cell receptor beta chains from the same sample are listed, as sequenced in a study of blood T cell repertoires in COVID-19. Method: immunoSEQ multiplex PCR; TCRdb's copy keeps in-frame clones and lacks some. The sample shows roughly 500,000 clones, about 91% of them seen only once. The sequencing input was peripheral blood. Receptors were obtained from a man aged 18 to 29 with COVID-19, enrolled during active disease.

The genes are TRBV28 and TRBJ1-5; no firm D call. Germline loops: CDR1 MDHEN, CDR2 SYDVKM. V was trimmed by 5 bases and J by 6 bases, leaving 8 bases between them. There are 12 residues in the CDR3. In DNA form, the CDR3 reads TGTGCCAGCAGTCTGGAGGGTCAGCCCCAGCATTTT. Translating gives CASSLEGQPQHF.

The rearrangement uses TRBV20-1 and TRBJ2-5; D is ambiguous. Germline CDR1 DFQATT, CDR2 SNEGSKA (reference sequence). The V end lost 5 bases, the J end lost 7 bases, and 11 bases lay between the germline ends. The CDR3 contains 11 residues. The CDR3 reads CSAERLGTQYF. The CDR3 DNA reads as TGCAGTGCTGAGAGGCTCGGGACCCAGTACTTC.

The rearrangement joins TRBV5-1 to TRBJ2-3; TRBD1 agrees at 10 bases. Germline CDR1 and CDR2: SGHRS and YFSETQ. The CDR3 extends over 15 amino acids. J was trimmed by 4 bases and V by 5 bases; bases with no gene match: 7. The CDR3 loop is CASRKTGGWADTQYF. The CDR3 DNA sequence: TGCGCCAGCAGGAAGACAGGGGGCTGGGCAGATACGCAGTATTTT.

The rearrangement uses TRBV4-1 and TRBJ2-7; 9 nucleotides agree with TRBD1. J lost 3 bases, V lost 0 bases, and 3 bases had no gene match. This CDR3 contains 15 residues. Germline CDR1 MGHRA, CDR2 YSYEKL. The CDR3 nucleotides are TGCGCCAGCAGCCAAGAAGGGACAGGGCTCTACGAGCAGTACTTC. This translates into CASSQEGTGLYEQYF.

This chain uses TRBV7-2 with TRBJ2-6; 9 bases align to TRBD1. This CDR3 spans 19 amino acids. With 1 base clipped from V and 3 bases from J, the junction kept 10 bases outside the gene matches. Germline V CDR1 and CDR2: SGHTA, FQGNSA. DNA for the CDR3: TGTGCCAGCAGCTTAGTTTCCGGGACAGGGAGGCTTGGGGCCAACGTCCTGACTTTC. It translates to CASSLVSGTGRLGANVLTF.

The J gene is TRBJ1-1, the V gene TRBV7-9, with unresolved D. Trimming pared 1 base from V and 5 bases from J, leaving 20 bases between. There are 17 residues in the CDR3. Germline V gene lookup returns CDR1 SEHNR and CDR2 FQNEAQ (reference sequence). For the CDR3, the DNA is TGTGCCAGCAGCTTAGGCGTATTAGGGAAGAGGGTTACTGAAGCTTTCTTT. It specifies CASSLGVLGKRVTEAFF.

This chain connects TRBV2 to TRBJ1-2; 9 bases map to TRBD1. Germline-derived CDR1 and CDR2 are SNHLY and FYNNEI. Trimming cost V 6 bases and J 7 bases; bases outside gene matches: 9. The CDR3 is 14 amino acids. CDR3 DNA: TGTGCCAGCAGCGCGGACAGGGGAAGAGGTGGCTACACCTTC. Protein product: CASSADRGRGGYTF. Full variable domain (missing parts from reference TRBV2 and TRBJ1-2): EPEVTQTPSHQVTQMGQEVILRCVPISNHLYFYWYRQILGQKVEFLVSFYNNEISEKSEIFDDQFSVERPDGSNFTLKIRSTKLEDSAMYFCASSADRGRGGYTFGSGTRLTVV.

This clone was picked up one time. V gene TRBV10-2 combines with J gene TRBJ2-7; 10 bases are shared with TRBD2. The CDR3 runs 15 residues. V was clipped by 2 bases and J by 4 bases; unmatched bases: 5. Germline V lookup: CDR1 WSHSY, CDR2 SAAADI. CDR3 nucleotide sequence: TGCGCCAGCAGTGAGAACCCTAGCGGGAGATACGAGCAGTACTTC. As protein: CASSENPSGRYEQYF.

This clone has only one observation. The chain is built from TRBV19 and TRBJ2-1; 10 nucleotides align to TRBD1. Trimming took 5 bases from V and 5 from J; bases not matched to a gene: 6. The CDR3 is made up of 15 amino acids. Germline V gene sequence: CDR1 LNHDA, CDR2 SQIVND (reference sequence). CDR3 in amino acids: CASSGSGTGDNEQFF. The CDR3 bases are TGTGCCAGTAGTGGCTCCGGGACAGGGGACAATGAGCAGTTCTTC.

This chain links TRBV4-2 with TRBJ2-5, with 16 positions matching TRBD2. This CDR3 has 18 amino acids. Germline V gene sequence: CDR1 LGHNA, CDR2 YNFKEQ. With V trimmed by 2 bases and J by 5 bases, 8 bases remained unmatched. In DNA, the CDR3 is TGTGCCAGCAGCCAACCCGGGACTAGCGGGGGGGCAAGGGAGACCCAGTACTTC. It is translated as CASSQPGTSGGARETQYF.

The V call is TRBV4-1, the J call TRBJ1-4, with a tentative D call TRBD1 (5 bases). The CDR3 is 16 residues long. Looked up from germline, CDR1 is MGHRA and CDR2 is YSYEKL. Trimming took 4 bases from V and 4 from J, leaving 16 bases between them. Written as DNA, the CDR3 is TGCGCCAGCAGCCTAGGAGTAGGAGGGGATAATGAAAAACTGTTTTTT. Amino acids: CASSLGVGGDNEKLFF.

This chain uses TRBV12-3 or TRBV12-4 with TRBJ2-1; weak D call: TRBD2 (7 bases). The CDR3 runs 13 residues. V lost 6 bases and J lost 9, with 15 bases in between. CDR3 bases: TGTGCCAGCAGCCCGGGGGGCCAAGGTGAGCAGTTCTTC. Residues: CASSPGGQGEQFF.

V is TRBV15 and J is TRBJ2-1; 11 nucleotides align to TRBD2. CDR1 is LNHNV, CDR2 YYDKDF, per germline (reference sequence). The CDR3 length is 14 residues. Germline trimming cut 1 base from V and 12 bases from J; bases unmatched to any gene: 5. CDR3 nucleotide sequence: TGTGCCACCAGCAGAGGACTAGCGGGGTTAGGGCAGTTCTTC. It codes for CATSRGLAGLGQFF.

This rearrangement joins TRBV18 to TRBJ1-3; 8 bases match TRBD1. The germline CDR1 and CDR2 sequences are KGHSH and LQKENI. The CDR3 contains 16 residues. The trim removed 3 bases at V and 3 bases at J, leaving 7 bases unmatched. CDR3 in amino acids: CASSPFDRGDGNTIYF. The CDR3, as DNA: TGTGCCAGCTCACCGTTCGACAGGGGAGATGGAAACACCATATATTTT.

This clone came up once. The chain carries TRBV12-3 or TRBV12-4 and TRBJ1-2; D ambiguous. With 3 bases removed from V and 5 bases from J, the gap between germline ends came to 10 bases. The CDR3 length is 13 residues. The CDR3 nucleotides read TGTGCCAGCAGTTTTAGCTCCATTTATGGCTACACCTTC. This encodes CASSFSSIYGYTF.

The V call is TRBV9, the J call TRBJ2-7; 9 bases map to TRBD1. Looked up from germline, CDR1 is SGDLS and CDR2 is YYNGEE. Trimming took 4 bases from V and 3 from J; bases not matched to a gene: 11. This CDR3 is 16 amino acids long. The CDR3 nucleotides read TGTGCCAGCAGCTCAGGGATGGGGACAGGGATCTACGAGCAGTACTTC. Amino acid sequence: CASSSGMGTGIYEQYF.

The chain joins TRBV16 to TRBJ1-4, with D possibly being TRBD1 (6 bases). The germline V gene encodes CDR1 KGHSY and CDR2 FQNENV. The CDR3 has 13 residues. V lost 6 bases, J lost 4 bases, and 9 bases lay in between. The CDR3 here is CASRQGNNEKLFF. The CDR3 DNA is TGTGCCAGCAGGCAGGGGAATAATGAAAAACTGTTTTTT.

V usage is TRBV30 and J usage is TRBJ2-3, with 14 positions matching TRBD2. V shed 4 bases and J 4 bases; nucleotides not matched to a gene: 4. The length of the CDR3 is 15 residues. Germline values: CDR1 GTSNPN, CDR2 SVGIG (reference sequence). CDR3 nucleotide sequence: TGTGCCTGGACCGGGACTAGCGGGAGTGCAGATACGCAGTATTTT. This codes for CAWTGTSGSADTQYF. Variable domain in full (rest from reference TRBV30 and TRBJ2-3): SQTIHQWPATLVQPVGSPLSLECTVEGTSNPNLYWYRQAAGRGLQLLFYSVGIGQISSEVPQNLSASRPQDRQFILSSKKLLLSDSGFYLCAWTGTSGSADTQYFGPGTRLTVL.

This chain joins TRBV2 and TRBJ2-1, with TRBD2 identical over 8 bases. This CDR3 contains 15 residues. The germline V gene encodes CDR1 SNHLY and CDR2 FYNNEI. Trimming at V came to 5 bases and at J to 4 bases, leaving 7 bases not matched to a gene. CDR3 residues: CASSRVRGAYNEQFF. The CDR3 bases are TGTGCCAGCAGTCGCGTGCGGGGGGCATACAATGAGCAGTTCTTC.

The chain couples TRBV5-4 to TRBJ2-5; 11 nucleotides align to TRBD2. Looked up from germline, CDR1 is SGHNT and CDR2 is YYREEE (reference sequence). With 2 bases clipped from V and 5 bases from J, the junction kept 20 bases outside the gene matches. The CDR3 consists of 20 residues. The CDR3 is CASSFPGQGFSGRGGETQYF. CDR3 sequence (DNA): TGTGCCAGCAGCTTCCCGGGACAGGGATTTAGCGGGAGGGGAGGGGAGACCCAGTACTTC.